This TCR beta chain emerged from a study of blood T cell repertoires in COVID-19. Germline CDR1 and CDR2: SGHRS and YFSETQ. Trimming pared 2 bases from V and 6 bases from J, leaving 6 bases between. This CDR3 region has 12 residues. The sample holds a few counts of this clone. The data were produced by immunoSEQ multiplex PCR, yet TCRdb's version contains in-frame clones alone and is incomplete. The repertoire holds around 260,000 clones, roughly 90% seen once, with 3% in the top ten. The V gene is TRBV5-1, the J gene TRBJ2-1; D is perhaps TRBD1 (6 bases). The sequenced sample consisted of peripheral blood. The TCR comes from a woman aged 30 to 39 with active or convalescent COVID-19. CDR3 sequence: CASSLQGNEQFF. For the CDR3, the DNA is TGCGCCAGCAGCTTACAGGGCAATGAGCAGTTCTTC.